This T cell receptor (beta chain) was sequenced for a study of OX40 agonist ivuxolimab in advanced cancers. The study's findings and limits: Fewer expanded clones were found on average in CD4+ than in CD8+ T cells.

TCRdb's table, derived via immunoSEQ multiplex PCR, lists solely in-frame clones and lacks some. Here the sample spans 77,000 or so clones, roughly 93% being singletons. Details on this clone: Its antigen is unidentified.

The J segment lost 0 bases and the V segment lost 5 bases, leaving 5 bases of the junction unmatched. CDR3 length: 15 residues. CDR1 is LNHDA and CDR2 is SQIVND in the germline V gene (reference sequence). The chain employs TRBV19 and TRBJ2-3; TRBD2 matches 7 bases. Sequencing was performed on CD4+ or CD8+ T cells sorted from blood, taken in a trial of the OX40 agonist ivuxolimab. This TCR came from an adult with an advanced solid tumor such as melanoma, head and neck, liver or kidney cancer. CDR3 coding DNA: TGTGCCAGTAGTCGGCTAGCGGACAGCACAGATACGCAGTATTTT. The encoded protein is CASSRLADSTDTQYF.